This TCR beta chain was identified in a study of blood T cells in healthy people across ages. Overall study findings and caveats: Age showed a roughly linear inverse relationship with TCR beta diversity per million T cells.

A remark on this clonotype: Its antigen remains unknown.

The use of a sample-barcoded 5' primer and a J-beta primer mix characterized a second PCR of about 7 to 12 cycles. Tags on each cDNA molecule came from a template-switch adaptor with 12 random nucleotides. MiXCR was run by TCRdb on the 5' RACE reads, yielding one entry per CDR3 protein. The sample contains around 1,000,000 distinct CDR3 sequences, 25% of which appear only once. Germline V lookup: CDR1 DFQATT, CDR2 SNEGSKA (reference sequence). The length of the CDR3 is 14 residues. After removal of 3 bases from V and 4 bases from J, the junction contained 9 bases not matched to a gene. Drawn from each donor were around 10 milliliters of peripheral blood. These data were likewise used in another study, on T cells of mothers and their children. That work contributes: For related and unrelated pairs alike, thymic selection shapes TCR recombination output similarly.

Sample: blood. The chain uses TRBV20-1 and TRBJ2-7, with TRBD2 matching 7 bases. The sequence was collected from a girl aged 2-15 years in good health. CDR3 bases: TGCAGTGCTAGTATTCCGGGACTATCTTACGAGCAGTACTTC. Amino acids: CSASIPGLSYEQYF.